Below, one T cell receptor beta chain is given with its context. Its antigen is unidentified. This sample is part of a study of T cell responses to AZD1222 COVID-19 vaccine. Only in-frame clones appear in the TCRdb table, and some are missing; sequencing was by immunoSEQ multiplex PCR. The data show 75,000 to 95,000 clones, 92% seen once. The germline V and J ends were trimmed by 2 bases and 6 bases, with 20 bases remaining between them. CDR1 and CDR2 from the germline V gene are SGHTA and FQGNSA. The CDR3 is 17 amino acids. General observations from the study: Baseline testing showed seropositivity in only five or six AZD1222 recipients.

Specimen: peripheral blood, collected on day 0 of MenACWY control vaccination. The receptor was isolated from an adult in good health. This rearrangement joins TRBV7-2 to TRBJ2-1; D might be TRBD2 (7 bases). CDR3 in DNA: TGTGCCAGCAGCTTAATAGGAGGGGGGGGCCTCTTCAATGAGCAGTTCTTC. It codes for CASSLIGGGGLFNEQFF.